The 5 T cell receptor beta chains below all came from one sample that was sequenced in a study of blood T cells in healthy people across ages. A J-beta primer mix and a sample-barcoded 5' primer were used in a second PCR of roughly 7 to 12 cycles. TCRdb passed the 5' RACE reads through MiXCR, listing each CDR3 protein once. In the table there are roughly 2 million distinct CDR3 sequences, just under 50% of which are singletons. The specimen sequenced was blood. These receptors came from a woman between 40 and 55 years old in good health.

The rearrangement joins TRBV15 to TRBJ1-1, with D tentatively TRBD1 (5 bases). Germline V gene data show CDR1 as LNHNV and CDR2 as YYDKDF (reference sequence). V was pared by 2 bases and J by 1 base, with 11 bases between. The CDR3 spans 15 residues. CDR3 sequence reads: CATSRSGTANTEAFF. CDR3 DNA: TGTGCCACCAGCAGATCCGGGACGGCGAACACTGAAGCTTTCTTT.

V usage is TRBV24-1 and J usage is TRBJ2-3; D is unclear. The CDR3 contains 19 residues. Germline V CDR1 and CDR2: KGHDR, SFDVKD. V lost 2 bases and J lost 0, with 20 bases in between. CDR3 nucleotide sequence: TGTGCCACCAGTGATTCATATCCGGGCGCAGGTCCAAGCACAGATACGCAGTATTTT. Residues: CATSDSYPGAGPSTDTQYF.

The gene calls are TRBV20-1 and TRBJ1-5; D ambiguous. This CDR3 has 14 amino acids. Per germline, CDR1 DFQATT and CDR2 SNEGSKA (reference sequence). Trimming took off 3 bases at V and 6 bases at J, with 15 bases between the two ends. This CDR3 reads CSASEVVGIQPQHF. In nucleotides, the CDR3 is TGCAGTGCTAGTGAGGTGGTTGGGATTCAGCCCCAGCATTTT.

The chain uses TRBV19 and TRBJ2-1; 7 bases line up with TRBD1. In germline, CDR1 is LNHDA, CDR2 SQIVND (reference sequence). Trimming removed 4 bases from V and 9 bases from J; junction bases left unmatched: 3. The CDR3 loop spans 12 amino acids. The chain's CDR3 is CASSKQGLEQFF. As DNA, the CDR3 is TGTGCCAGTAGTAAACAGGGGCTTGAGCAGTTCTTC.

This clonotype was observed a few times. V gene TRBV20-1 combines with J gene TRBJ2-1; D unresolved. Trimming took off 7 bases at V and 1 base at J, with 11 bases between the two ends. Germline CDR1 is DFQATT and CDR2 is SNEGSKA (reference sequence). The CDR3 has 13 amino acids. CDR3 sequence: CSVSGPSYNEQFF. The CDR3 DNA reads TGCAGTGTATCCGGGCCTTCCTACAATGAGCAGTTCTTC.